The T cell receptor (beta chain) under discussion was sequenced for a study of T cells in localized non-small cell lung cancer. Notes on the study in general: Uninvolved adjacent lung had higher T cell clonality than tumor and all other tissues. Because sequencing included only one region (of the tumor), heterogeneity remains possible. Median detection of top 100 tumor clones in adjacent lung was around 60 clones.

Produced via immunoSEQ multiplex PCR; TCRdb's table is partial and in-frame only. In the table there are about 72,000 clones, 70% to 90% of which are singletons. The CDR3 contains 14 residues. CDR1 is SGHRS, CDR2 YFSETQ, per germline. V shed 0 bases and J 5 bases; nucleotides not matched to a gene: 3. About this clone: Its specificity is not known.

The rearrangement uses TRBV5-1 and TRBJ2-7; 9 nucleotides line up with TRBD1. The sequence was obtained from a female donor aged 60 or older with stage I lung adenocarcinoma. Source: peripheral blood, taken before any cancer treatment. CDR3: CASSLAGTGNEQYF. CDR3 in DNA: TGCGCCAGCAGCTTGGCCGGGACAGGGAACGAGCAGTACTTC.